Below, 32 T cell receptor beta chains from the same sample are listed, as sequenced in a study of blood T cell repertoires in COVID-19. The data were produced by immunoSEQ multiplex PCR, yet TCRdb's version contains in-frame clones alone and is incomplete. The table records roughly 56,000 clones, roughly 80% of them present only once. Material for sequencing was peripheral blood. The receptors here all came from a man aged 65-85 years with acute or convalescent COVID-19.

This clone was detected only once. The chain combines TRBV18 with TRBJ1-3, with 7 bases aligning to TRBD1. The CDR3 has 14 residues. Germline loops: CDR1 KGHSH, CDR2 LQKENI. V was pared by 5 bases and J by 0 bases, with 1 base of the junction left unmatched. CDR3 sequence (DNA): TGTGCCAGCTCAAGACAGGGCTCTGGAAACACCATATATTTT. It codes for CASSRQGSGNTIYF.

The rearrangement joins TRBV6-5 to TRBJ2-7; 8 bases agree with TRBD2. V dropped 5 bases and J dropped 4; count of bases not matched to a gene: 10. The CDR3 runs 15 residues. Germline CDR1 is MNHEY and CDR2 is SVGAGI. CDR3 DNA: TGTGCCAGCAGTCTGACTAGCGCTATACTTTACGAGCAGTACTTC. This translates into CASSLTSAILYEQYF.

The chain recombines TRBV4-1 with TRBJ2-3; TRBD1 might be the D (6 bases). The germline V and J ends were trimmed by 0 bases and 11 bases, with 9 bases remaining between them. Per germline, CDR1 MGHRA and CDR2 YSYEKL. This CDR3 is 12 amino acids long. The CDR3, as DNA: TGCGCCAGCAGCCAAGAACAGGGTGGGCAGTATTTT. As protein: CASSQEQGGQYF.

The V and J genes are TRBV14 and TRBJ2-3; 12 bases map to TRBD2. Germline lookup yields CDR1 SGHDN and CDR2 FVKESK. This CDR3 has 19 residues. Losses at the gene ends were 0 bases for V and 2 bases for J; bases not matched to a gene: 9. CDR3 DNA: TGTGCCAGCAGCCAAGATGACATCGGACTAGCGGGACACACAGATACGCAGTATTTT. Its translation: CASSQDDIGLAGHTDTQYF. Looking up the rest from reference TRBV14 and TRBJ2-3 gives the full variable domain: EAGVTQFPSHSVIEKGQTVTLRCDPISGHDNLYWYRRVMGKEIKFLLHFVKESKQDESGMPNNRFLAERTGGTYSTLKVQPAELEDSGVYFCASSQDDIGLAGHTDTQYFGPGTRLTVL.

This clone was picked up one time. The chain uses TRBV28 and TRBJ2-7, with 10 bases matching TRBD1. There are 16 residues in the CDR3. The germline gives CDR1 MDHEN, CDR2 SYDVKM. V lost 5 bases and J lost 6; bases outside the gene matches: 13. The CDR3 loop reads CASSQTGWTGGPEQYF. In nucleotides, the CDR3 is TGTGCCAGCAGTCAAACAGGTTGGACAGGGGGGCCCGAGCAGTACTTC.

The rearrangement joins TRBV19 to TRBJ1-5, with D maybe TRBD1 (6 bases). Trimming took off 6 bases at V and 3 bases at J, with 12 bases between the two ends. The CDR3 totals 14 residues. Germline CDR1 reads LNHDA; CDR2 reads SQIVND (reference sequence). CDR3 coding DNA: TGTGCCAGTAGACCGACAGGAAACAATCAGCCCCAGCATTTT. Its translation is CASRPTGNNQPQHF.

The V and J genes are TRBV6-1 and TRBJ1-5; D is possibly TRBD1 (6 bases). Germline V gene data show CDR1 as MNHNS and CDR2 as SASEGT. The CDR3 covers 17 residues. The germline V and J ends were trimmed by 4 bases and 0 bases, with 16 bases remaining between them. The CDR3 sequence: CASSALGGAYSNQPQHF. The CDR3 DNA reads TGTGCCAGCAGTGCCTTAGGGGGGGCATATAGCAATCAGCCCCAGCATTTT.

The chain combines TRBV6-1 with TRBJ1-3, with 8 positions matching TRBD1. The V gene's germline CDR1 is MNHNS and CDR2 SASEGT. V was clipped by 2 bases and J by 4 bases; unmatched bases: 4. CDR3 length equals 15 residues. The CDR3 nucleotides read TGTGCCAGCAGTGAAAGACAGGGGTTGGGAAACACCATATATTTT. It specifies CASSERQGLGNTIYF.

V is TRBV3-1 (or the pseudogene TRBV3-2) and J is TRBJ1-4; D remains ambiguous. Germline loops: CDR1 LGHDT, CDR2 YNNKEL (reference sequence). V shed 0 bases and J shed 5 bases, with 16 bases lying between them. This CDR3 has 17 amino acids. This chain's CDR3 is CASSQDLVVIENEKLFF. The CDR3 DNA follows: TGTGCCAGCAGCCAAGATCTGGTGGTGATCGAGAATGAAAAACTGTTTTTT.

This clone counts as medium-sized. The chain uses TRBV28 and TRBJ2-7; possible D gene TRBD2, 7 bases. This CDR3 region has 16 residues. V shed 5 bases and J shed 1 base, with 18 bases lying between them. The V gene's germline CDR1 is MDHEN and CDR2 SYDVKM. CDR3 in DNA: TGTGCCAGCAGTCCCCGGGGGGCGAGAGGGTCCTACGAGCAGTACTTC. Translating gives CASSPRGARGSYEQYF.

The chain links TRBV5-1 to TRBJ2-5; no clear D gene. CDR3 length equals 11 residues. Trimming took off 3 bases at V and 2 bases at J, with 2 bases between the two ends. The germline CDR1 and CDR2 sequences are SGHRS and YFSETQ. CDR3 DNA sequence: TGCGCCAGCAGCTCGCAAGAGACCCAGTACTTC. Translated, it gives CASSSQETQYF.

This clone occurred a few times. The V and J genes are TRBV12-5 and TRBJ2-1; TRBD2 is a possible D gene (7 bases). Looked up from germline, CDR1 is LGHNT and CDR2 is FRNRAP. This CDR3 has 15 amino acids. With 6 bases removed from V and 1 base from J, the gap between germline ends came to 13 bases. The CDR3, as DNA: TGTGCTAGTGGAGGGGGGGGTATATCCTACAATGAGCAGTTCTTC. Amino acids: CASGGGGISYNEQFF.

The CDR3 sequence is CASSLAWLDTDTQYF. CDR3 bases: TGCGCCAGCAGCTTGGCGTGGTTAGACACAGATACGCAGTATTTT. The chain carries TRBV5-1 and TRBJ2-3; D remains unclear. The germline CDR1 and CDR2 sequences are SGHRS and YFSETQ. The CDR3 is made up of 15 amino acids. Trimming stripped 0 bases from V and 2 bases from J, with 10 bases between.

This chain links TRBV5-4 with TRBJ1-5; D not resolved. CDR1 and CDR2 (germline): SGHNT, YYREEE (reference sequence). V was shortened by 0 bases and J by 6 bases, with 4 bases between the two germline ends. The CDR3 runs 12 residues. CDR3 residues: CASSLDSQPQHF. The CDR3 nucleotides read TGTGCCAGCAGCTTGGACAGTCAGCCCCAGCATTTT.

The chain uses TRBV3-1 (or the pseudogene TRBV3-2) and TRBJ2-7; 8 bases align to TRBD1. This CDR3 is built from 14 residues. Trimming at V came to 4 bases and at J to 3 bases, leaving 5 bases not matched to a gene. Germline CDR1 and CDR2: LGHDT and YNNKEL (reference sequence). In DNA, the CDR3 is TGTGCCAGCAGCCGTCCAGGGGGCCGCTACGAGCAGTACTTC. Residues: CASSRPGGRYEQYF.

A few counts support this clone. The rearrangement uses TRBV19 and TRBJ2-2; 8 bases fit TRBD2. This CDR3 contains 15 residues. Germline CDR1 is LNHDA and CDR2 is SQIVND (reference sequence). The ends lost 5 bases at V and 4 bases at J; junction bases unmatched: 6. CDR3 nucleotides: TGTGCCAGTAGTCCTACTAGCGGAGGCACCGGGGAGCTGTTTTTT. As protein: CASSPTSGGTGELFF.

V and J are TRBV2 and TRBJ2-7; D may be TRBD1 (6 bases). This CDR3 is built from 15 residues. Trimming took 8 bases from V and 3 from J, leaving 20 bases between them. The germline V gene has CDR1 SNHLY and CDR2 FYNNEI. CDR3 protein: CASFPWGTKYYEQYF. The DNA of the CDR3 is TGTGCCAGCTTCCCCTGGGGGACAAAATACTACGAGCAGTACTTC.

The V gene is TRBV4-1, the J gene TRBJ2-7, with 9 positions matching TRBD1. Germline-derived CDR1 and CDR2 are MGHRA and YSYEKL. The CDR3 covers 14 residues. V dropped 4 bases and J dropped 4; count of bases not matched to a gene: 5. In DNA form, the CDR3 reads TGCGCCAGCAGCCCACACAGGGGGCGGTACGAGCAGTACTTC. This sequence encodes CASSPHRGRYEQYF.

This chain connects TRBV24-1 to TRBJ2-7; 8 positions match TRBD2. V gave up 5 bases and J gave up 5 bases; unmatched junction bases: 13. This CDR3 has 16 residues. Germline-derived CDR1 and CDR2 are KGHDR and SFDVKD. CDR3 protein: CATSVSTGGPVNEQYF. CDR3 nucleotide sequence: TGTGCCACCAGTGTGTCCACGGGGGGGCCAGTAAACGAGCAGTACTTC.

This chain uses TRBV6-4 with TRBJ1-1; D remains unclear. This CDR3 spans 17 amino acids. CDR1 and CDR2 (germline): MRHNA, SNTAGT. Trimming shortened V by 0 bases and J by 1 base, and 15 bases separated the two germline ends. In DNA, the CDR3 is TGTGCCAGCAGTGACTCGGGCGGGGTGCTATCGAACACTGAAGCTTTCTTT. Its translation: CASSDSGGVLSNTEAFF.

CDR3 sequence: CASSFRDRNTGELFF. CDR3 DNA: TGCGCCAGCAGCTTCCGAGACAGGAACACCGGGGAGCTGTTTTTT. The rearrangement uses TRBV5-1 and TRBJ2-2; D is perhaps TRBD1 (5 bases). The V end was cut by 2 bases, the J end by 1 base, with 9 bases between. Germline values: CDR1 SGHRS, CDR2 YFSETQ. This CDR3 comprises 15 residues.

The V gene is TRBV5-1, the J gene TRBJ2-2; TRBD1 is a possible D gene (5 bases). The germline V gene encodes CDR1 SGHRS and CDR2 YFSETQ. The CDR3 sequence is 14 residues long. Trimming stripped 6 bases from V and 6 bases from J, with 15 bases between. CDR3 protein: CASKTGPGPGELFF. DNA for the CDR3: TGCGCCAGCAAAACAGGCCCGGGCCCCGGGGAGCTGTTTTTT. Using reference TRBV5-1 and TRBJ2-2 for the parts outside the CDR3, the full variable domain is KAGVTQTPRYLIKTRGQQVTLSCSPISGHRSVSWYQQTPGQGLQFLFEYFSETQRNKGNFPGRFSGRQFSNSRSEMNVSTLELGDSALYLCASKTGPGPGELFFGEGSRLTVL.

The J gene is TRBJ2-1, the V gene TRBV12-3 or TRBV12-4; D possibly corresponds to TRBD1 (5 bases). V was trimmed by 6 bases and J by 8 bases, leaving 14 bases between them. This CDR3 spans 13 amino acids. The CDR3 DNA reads TGTGCCAGCAGGCTAAGCATAGGGGATGAGCAGTTCTTC. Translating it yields CASRLSIGDEQFF.

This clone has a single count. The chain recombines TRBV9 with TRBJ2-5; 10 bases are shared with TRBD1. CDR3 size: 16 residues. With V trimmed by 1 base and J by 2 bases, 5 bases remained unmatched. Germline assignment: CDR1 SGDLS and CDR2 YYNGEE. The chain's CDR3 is CASSVTGQGVQETQYF. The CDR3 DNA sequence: TGTGCCAGCAGCGTAACTGGACAGGGGGTACAAGAGACCCAGTACTTC.

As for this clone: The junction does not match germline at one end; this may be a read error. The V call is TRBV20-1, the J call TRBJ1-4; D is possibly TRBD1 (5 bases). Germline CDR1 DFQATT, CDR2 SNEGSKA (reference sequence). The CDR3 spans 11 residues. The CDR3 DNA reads TGTGGAGGGGCCACTAATGAAAAACTGTTTTTT. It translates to CGGATNEKLFF.

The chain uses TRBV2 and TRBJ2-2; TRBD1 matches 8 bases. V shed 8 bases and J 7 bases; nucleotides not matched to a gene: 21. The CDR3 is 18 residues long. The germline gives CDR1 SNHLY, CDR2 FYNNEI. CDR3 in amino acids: CASRSVRPRTGGGGELFF. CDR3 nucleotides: TGTGCCAGCCGAAGTGTCCGGCCCCGAACAGGGGGAGGCGGGGAGCTGTTTTTT.

CDR3 residues: CASSSQQGAVSPLHF. The CDR3, as DNA: TGTGCCAGCAGCTCTCAACAGGGGGCGGTTTCACCCCTCCACTTT. This chain uses TRBV13 with TRBJ1-6; 9 bases map to TRBD1. There are 15 residues in the CDR3. Germline assignment: CDR1 PRHDT and CDR2 FYEKMQ (reference sequence). Trimming at V came to 4 bases and at J to 9 bases, leaving 7 bases not matched to a gene.

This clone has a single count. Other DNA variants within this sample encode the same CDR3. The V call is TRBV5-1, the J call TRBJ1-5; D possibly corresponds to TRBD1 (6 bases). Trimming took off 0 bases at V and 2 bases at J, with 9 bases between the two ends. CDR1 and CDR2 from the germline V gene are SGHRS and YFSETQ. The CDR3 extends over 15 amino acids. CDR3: CASSLGGQGNQPQHF. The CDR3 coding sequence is TGCGCCAGCAGCTTGGGGGGACAAGGCAATCAGCCCCAGCATTTT.

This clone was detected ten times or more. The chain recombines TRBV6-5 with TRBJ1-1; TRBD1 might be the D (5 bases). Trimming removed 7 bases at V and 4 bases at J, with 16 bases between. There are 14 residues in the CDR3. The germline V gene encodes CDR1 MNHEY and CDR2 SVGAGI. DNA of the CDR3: TGTGCCAGCAAAAGAGGAGGGGTCGGCACTGAAGCTTTCTTT. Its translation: CASKRGGVGTEAFF.

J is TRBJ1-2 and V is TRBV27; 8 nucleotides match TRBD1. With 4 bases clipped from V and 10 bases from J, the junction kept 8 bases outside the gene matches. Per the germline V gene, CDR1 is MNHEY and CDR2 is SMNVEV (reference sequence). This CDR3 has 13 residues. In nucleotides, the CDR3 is TGTGCCAGCAGTTCGGACAGGGCGGCACCCTACACCTTC. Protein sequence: CASSSDRAAPYTF.

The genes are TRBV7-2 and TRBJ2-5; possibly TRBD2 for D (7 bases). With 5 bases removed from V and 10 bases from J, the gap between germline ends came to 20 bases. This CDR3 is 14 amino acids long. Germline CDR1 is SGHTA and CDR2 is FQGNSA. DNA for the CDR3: TGTGCCAGCAGCAATCGACAGGCACGCGGGAGCCAGTACTTC. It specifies CASSNRQARGSQYF. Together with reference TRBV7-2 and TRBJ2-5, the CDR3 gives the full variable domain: GAGVSQSPSNKVTEKGKDVELRCDPISGHTALYWYRQSLGQGLEFLIYFQGNSAPDKSGLPSDRFSAERTGGSVSTLTIQRTQQEDSAVYLCASSNRQARGSQYFGPGTRLLVL.

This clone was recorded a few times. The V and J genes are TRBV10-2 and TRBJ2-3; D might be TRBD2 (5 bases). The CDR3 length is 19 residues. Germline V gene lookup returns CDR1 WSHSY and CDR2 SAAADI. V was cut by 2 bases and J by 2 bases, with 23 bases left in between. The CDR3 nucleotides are TGCGCCAGCAGTGAGCCTAGCCTGATTGTCGGAGGCCCCACAGATACGCAGTATTTT. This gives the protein CASSEPSLIVGGPTDTQYF.